The 16 T cell receptor beta chains reported below all come from one sample, sequenced in a study of cytomegalovirus exposure and HLA in healthy donors. The PCR had 60 Vbeta and 13 Jbeta primers. Produced via immunoSEQ multiplex PCR; TCRdb's table is partial and in-frame only. The data hold some 200,000 clones, with roughly 80% observed a single time. The sequencing sample was made of PBMCs. These TCRs come from a woman aged 50 to 60 in good health and CMV-seropositive.

The chain couples TRBV11-2 to TRBJ2-5; tentatively, D is TRBD2 (7 bases). Trimming shortened V by 0 bases and J by 1 base, and 18 bases separated the two germline ends. Germline V CDR1 and CDR2: SGHAT, FQNNGV. The CDR3 consists of 18 residues. The DNA of the CDR3 is TGTGCCAGCAGCTTAGATTTGGTGGGGGGGCCCCCCCAAGAGACCCAGTACTTC. It is translated as CASSLDLVGGPPQETQYF.

This clone was observed once. This chain links TRBV2 with TRBJ2-3, with 9 bases fitting TRBD1. V trimming: 11 bases; J trimming: 2 bases; junction bases outside the gene matches: 8. This CDR3 contains 14 residues. CDR1 and CDR2 (germline): SNHLY, FYNNEI. In DNA form, the CDR3 reads TGTGCCGTCCACAGGGGGCTGGACACAGATACGCAGTATTTT. Protein: CAVHRGLDTDTQYF.

This rearrangement joins TRBV30 to TRBJ1-5; D unresolved. Germline assignment: CDR1 GTSNPN and CDR2 SVGIG (reference sequence). V shed 1 base and J shed 5 bases, with 6 bases lying between them. The CDR3 has 12 residues. The CDR3 nucleotides read TGTGCCTGGAGTGCCCAGGATCAGCCCCAGCATTTT. This gives the protein CAWSAQDQPQHF.

V usage is TRBV15 and J usage is TRBJ2-3; TRBD1 is a possible D gene (6 bases). The CDR3 length is 14 residues. V was cut by 5 bases and J by 2 bases, with 11 bases left in between. In germline, CDR1 is LNHNV, CDR2 YYDKDF (reference sequence). The CDR3 DNA sequence: TGTGCCACCAGCCCTGGGGGCCCCACAGATACGCAGTATTTT. Translated, it gives CATSPGGPTDTQYF.

V usage is TRBV2 and J usage is TRBJ1-5, with D perhaps matching TRBD1 (5 bases). The germline V gene has CDR1 SNHLY and CDR2 FYNNEI. Trimming pared 5 bases from V and 6 bases from J, leaving 17 bases between. CDR3 length equals 15 residues. CDR3 bases: TGTGCCAGCAGTAAATGGATTCAGGGTGGTCAGCCCCAGCATTTT. Protein: CASSKWIQGGQPQHF.

The chain couples TRBV28 to TRBJ2-7; perhaps TRBD1 as D (8 bases). CDR1 is MDHEN, CDR2 SYDVKM, per germline. Trimming left V 8 bases short and J 3 bases short, with 17 bases between. This CDR3 comprises 14 residues. CDR3 bases: TGTGCCAGCCGACGCTACAGGGGGGGCTACGAGCAGTACTTC. It codes for CASRRYRGGYEQYF.

This clone occurred a few times. The chain couples TRBV4-1 to TRBJ1-1; maybe TRBD1 (5 bases). Trimming removed 1 base from V and 3 bases from J, with 12 bases in between. The CDR3 length is 15 residues. Germline V gene sequence: CDR1 MGHRA, CDR2 YSYEKL. The CDR3 DNA is TGCGCCAGCAGCCAAGGAGGGACGGGGGACACTGAAGCTTTCTTT. Its protein product is CASSQGGTGDTEAFF.

The chain couples TRBV19 to TRBJ2-5, with D possibly matching TRBD2 (5 bases). Germline CDR1 LNHDA, CDR2 SQIVND (reference sequence). The V gene lost 5 bases and the J gene lost 5 bases, with 21 bases spanning the gap. This CDR3 is built from 16 residues. CDR3 nucleotides: TGTGCCAGTAGTTCCCCAGGAGGCTCGCTAAGGGAGACCCAGTACTTC. The encoded protein is CASSSPGGSLRETQYF.

The chain combines TRBV5-4 with TRBJ2-7, with 9 bases that match TRBD1. The CDR3 has 17 residues. The trim removed 2 bases at V and 3 bases at J, leaving 12 bases unmatched. The germline V gene encodes CDR1 SGHNT and CDR2 YYREEE (reference sequence). This CDR3 reads CASSFPPGQGLHYEQYF. The CDR3 DNA is TGTGCCAGCAGCTTTCCACCGGGACAGGGCCTTCACTACGAGCAGTACTTC.

The chain employs TRBV18 and TRBJ1-5; the match to TRBD1 covers 9 bases. The CDR3 contains 19 residues. The germline CDR1 and CDR2 sequences are KGHSH and LQKENI. Unmatched junction bases numbered 19, after V lost 5 bases and J lost 5 bases. This chain's CDR3 is CASSSTGGTRRSGHQPQHF. DNA for the CDR3: TGTGCCAGCTCATCAACAGGGGGCACCCGCAGATCGGGGCATCAGCCCCAGCATTTT.

The chain joins TRBV18 to TRBJ2-5; 8 bases agree with TRBD2. CDR3 length: 16 residues. The ends lost 3 bases at V and 4 bases at J; junction bases unmatched: 10. Germline V gives CDR1 KGHSH, CDR2 LQKENI. The CDR3 DNA follows: TGTGCCAGCTCACCCCTTAGCGGGCTAGCGGGAGAGACCCAGTACTTC. It translates to CASSPLSGLAGETQYF.

The gene calls are TRBV2 and TRBJ1-6; no firm D call. CDR3 length equals 15 residues. Between the trimmed V and J ends, which lost 4 bases and 2 bases, there was a span of 9 bases. Germline V CDR1 and CDR2: SNHLY, FYNNEI. DNA for the CDR3: TGTGCCAGCAGTGCGGAGGGCCCCTATAATTCACCCCTCCACTTT. Its translation: CASSAEGPYNSPLHF.

The chain employs TRBV27 and TRBJ2-2, with 9 positions matching TRBD2. This CDR3 has 15 amino acids. Germline V gives CDR1 MNHEY, CDR2 SMNVEV (reference sequence). V lost 5 bases and J lost 5; bases outside the gene matches: 6. CDR3 amino acids: CASSKFTSGTGELFF. The CDR3 region has the DNA TGTGCCAGCAGTAAATTTACTAGCGGGACCGGGGAGCTGTTTTTT.

The chain couples TRBV27 to TRBJ2-1; D gene uncertain. V was shortened by 4 bases and J by 4 bases, with 8 bases between the two germline ends. The CDR3 has 13 residues. Germline V gene data show CDR1 as MNHEY and CDR2 as SMNVEV (reference sequence). The CDR3 DNA sequence: TGTGCCAGCAGTTCGCCGCTATACAATGAGCAGTTCTTC. The encoded protein is CASSSPLYNEQFF.

The chain is built from TRBV7-2 and TRBJ2-5; D unresolved. Trimming pared 1 base from V and 0 bases from J, leaving 9 bases between. CDR1 is SGHTA and CDR2 is FQGNSA in the germline V gene. CDR3 length equals 15 residues. DNA of the CDR3: TGTGCCAGCAGCTTAGGGGCCAGAGACCAAGAGACCCAGTACTTC. This translates into CASSLGARDQETQYF.

The chain recombines TRBV19 with TRBJ2-3; a possible D gene is TRBD2 (6 bases). This CDR3 is built from 15 residues. Deletions cut 2 bases from V and 5 bases from J, with 14 bases between. The V gene's germline CDR1 is LNHDA and CDR2 SQIVND (reference sequence). The CDR3, as DNA: TGTGCCAGTAGTATAACTGGAGGGTGGAGAGATACGCAGTATTTT. This codes for CASSITGGWRDTQYF.